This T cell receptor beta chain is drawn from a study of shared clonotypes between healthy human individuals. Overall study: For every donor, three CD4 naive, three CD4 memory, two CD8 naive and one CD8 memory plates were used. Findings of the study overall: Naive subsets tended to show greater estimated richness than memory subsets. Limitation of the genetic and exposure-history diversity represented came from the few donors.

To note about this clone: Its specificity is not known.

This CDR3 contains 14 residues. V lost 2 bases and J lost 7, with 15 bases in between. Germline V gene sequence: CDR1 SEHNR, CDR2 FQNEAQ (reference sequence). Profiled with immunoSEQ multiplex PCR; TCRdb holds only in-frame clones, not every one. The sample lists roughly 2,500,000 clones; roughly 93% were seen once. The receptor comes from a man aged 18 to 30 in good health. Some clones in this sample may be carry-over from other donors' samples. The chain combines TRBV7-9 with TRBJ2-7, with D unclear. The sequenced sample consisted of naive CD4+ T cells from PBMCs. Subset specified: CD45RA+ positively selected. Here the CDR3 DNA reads TGTGCCAGCAGCTTACATGGCCTCGACGGAGAGCAGTACTTC. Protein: CASSLHGLDGEQYF.